These 14 T cell receptor beta chains were sequenced from one sample in a study of CXCR3-negative and CXCR3-positive naive CD8 T cells. For these TCRs, the target antigens are not known. Study outcomes and limitations: Greater hydrophobicity was found in TRB CDR3s of CXCR3-positive naive cells than of CXCR3-negative naive cells.

The libraries of TRB cDNA were constructed through 5' RACE using UMI labels. TCRdb re-called the 5' RACE reads and catalogs CDR3 proteins one per entry, DNA excluded. In total, the table holds over 150,000 distinct CDR3 sequences. The sample taken for sequencing was naive CXCR3+ CD8+ T cells from blood. The subset here: CD45RO-CCR7+CD27+CD95- naive CD8+ T cells expressing CXCR3 (TNR3+). The receptors stem from a human donor in good health. Some clones in this sample may be carry-over from other donors' samples.

V usage is TRBV29-1 and J usage is TRBJ2-7; TCRdb selects TRBD2, and the lack of DNA leaves this call unchecked. The CDR3 has 14 amino acids. CDR1 and CDR2 (germline): SQVTM, ANQGSEA. This CDR3 reads CSVPGSSGYYEQYF.

This rearrangement joins TRBV12-3 or TRBV12-4 to TRBJ1-2; with no DNA, the TCRdb D assignment of TRBD1 cannot be verified. The CDR3 has 13 residues. CDR3 loop: CASSRDLNYGYTF.

V gene TRBV20-1 combines with J gene TRBJ2-3; the TCRdb D gene call, TRBD2, has no DNA to confirm it. This CDR3 is built from 15 residues. Germline CDR1 DFQATT, CDR2 SNEGSKA (reference sequence). CDR3 amino acids: CSASGPALNTDTQYF.

The chain couples TRBV7-9 to TRBJ2-7; without DNA, the TCRdb call of TRBD1 cannot be checked. The CDR3 totals 15 residues. Germline assignment: CDR1 SEHNR and CDR2 FQNEAQ (reference sequence). The CDR3 loop reads CASSLVRDSSYEQYF.

This sequence joins TRBV5-5 and TRBJ2-7; TCRdb's D call of TRBD1 is untestable without DNA. The CDR3 has 14 residues. CDR1 and CDR2 (germline): SGHKS, YYEKEE (reference sequence). The CDR3 here is CASRDRGREVEQYF.

V and J are TRBV12-3 or TRBV12-4 and TRBJ2-5; TCRdb designates TRBD1, a call that cannot be tested without DNA. The CDR3 is 14 residues long. This CDR3 reads CASSLDPTGQTQYF.

The gene calls are TRBV12-3 or TRBV12-4 and TRBJ1-2. This CDR3 has 15 amino acids. CDR3 loop: CASSMGWAYYYGYTF.

This chain connects TRBV4-1 to TRBJ1-1. This CDR3 has 14 amino acids. Germline assignment: CDR1 MGHRA and CDR2 YSYEKL. The chain's CDR3 is CASSQDSLNTEAFF.

The V and J genes are TRBV23-1 and TRBJ1-5; the TCRdb D gene call, TRBD1, has no DNA to confirm it. TRBV23-1 is an ORF, and what it does is uncertain. The CDR3 covers 19 residues. Here the CDR3 reads CASSQSLGQLGSLNQPQHF.

The J gene is TRBJ2-1, the V gene TRBV20-1; checking the TCRdb D call of TRBD2 is not possible without DNA. Looked up from germline, CDR1 is DFQATT and CDR2 is SNEGSKA (reference sequence). The CDR3 spans 13 residues. The CDR3 here is CSALPGYYNEQFF.

The chain recombines TRBV11-2 with TRBJ2-7. CDR3 length equals 12 residues. Germline loops: CDR1 SGHAT, CDR2 FQNNGV. The CDR3 is CASSPRPREQYF.

The chain joins TRBV12-1 to TRBJ1-1; TCRdb's D gene call, TRBD1, goes unchecked for lack of DNA. TRBV12-1 counts as a pseudogene. This CDR3 has 15 residues. The CDR3 protein is CASSFVGGPNTEAFF.

The gene calls are TRBV2 and TRBJ2-7; TCRdb returns TRBD1, unconfirmable since there is no DNA. The germline CDR1 and CDR2 sequences are SNHLY and FYNNEI. The CDR3 covers 12 residues. This CDR3 is CASSPGDYEQYF.

The chain recombines TRBV18 with TRBJ2-1; as DNA is missing, the TRBD1 call by TCRdb cannot be tested. Germline V gene lookup returns CDR1 KGHSH and CDR2 LQKENI. The CDR3 consists of 17 residues. The CDR3 protein is CASSPETDRGVYNEQFF.